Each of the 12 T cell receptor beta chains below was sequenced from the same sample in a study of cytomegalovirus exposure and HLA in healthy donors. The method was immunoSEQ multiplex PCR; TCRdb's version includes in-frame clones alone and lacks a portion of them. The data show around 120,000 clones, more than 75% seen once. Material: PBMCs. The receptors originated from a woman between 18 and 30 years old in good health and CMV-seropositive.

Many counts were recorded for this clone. The DNA of the CDR3 is TGTGCCATCAGTGGACAGGGGAACACCGGGGAGCTGTTTTTT. The encoded protein is CAISGQGNTGELFF. V gene TRBV10-3 combines with J gene TRBJ2-2; 7 positions agree with TRBD1. The CDR3 has 14 amino acids. Germline V gene sequence: CDR1 ENHRY, CDR2 SYGVKD. V lost 4 bases and J lost 1; bases outside the gene matches: 0.

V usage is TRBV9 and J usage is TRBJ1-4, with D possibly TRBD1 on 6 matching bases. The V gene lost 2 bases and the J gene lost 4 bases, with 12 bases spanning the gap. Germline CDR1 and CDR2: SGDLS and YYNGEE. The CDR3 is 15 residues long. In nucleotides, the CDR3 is TGTGCCAGCAGCGTTCTGGACAGCGTTAATGAAAAACTGTTTTTT. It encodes CASSVLDSVNEKLFF.

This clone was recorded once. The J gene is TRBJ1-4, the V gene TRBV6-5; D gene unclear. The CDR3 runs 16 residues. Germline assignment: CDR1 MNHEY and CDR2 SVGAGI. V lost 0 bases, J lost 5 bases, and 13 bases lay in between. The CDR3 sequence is CASSYSMRRVNEKLFF. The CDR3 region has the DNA TGTGCCAGCAGTTACTCGATGCGACGGGTAAATGAAAAACTGTTTTTT.

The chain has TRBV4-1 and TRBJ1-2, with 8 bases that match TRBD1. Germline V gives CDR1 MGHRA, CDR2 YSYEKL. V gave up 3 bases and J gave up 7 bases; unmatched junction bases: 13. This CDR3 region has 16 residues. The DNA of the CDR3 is TGCGCCAGCAGCCAGTATCACCTGGACAGGGCGGCTGGCTACACCTTC. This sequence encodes CASSQYHLDRAAGYTF.

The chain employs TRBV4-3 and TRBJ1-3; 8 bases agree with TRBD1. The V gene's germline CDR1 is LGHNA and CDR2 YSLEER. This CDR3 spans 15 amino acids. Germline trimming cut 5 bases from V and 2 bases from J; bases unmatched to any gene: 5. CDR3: CASSARTGTGNTIYF. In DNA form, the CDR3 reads TGCGCCAGCAGCGCCCGGACAGGGACTGGAAACACCATATATTTT.

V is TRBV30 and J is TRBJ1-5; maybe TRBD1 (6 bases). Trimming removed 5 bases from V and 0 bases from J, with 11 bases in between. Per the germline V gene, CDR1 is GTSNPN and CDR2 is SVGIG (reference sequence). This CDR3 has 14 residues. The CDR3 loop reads CAWSTGSSNQPQHF. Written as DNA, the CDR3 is TGTGCCTGGTCCACAGGGAGTAGCAATCAGCCCCAGCATTTT. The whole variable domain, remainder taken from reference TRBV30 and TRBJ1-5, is SQTIHQWPATLVQPVGSPLSLECTVEGTSNPNLYWYRQAAGRGLQLLFYSVGIGQISSEVPQNLSASRPQDRQFILSSKKLLLSDSGFYLCAWSTGSSNQPQHFGDGTRLSIL.

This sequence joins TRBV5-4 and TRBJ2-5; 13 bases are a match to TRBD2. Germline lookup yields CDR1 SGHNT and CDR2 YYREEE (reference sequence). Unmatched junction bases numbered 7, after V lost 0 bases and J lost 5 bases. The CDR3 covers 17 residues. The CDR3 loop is CASSLATSGRRSETQYF. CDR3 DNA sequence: TGTGCCAGCAGCTTGGCGACTAGCGGGAGGAGGTCGGAGACCCAGTACTTC.

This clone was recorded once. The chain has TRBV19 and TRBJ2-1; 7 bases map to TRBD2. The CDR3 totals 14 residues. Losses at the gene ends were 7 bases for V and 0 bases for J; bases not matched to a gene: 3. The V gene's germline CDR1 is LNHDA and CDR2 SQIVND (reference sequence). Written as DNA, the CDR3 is TGTGCCAGTACGTGGGGGGGCTCCTACAATGAGCAGTTCTTC. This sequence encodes CASTWGGSYNEQFF.

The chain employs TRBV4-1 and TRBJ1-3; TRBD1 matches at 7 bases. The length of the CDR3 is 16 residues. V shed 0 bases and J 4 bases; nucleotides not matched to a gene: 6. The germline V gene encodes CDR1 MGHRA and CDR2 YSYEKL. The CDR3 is CASSQEEGAKGNTIYF. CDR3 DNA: TGCGCCAGCAGCCAAGAGGAGGGGGCAAAAGGAAACACCATATATTTT.

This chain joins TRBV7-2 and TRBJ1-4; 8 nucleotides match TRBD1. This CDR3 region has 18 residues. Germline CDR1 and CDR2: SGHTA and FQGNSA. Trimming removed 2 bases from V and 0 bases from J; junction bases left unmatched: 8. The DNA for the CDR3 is TGTGCCAGCAGCTTAAAGGCAGGGGGCTGGGCAACTAATGAAAAACTGTTTTTT. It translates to CASSLKAGGWATNEKLFF. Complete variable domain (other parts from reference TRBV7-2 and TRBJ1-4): GAGVSQSPSNKVTEKGKDVELRCDPISGHTALYWYRQSLGQGLEFLIYFQGNSAPDKSGLPSDRFSAERTGGSVSTLTIQRTQQEDSAVYLCASSLKAGGWATNEKLFFGSGTQLSVL.

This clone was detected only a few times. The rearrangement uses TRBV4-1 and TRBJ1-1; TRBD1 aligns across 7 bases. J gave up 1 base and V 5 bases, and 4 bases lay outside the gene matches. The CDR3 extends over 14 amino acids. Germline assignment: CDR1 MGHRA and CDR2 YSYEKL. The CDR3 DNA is TGCGCCAGCAGCGGGGGGACAGAGAACACTGAAGCTTTCTTT. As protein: CASSGGTENTEAFF.

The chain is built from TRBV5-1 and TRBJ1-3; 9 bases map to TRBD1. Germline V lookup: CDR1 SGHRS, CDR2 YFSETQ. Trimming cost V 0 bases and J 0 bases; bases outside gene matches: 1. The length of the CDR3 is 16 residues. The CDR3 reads CASSLGTGASGNTIYF. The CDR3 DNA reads TGCGCCAGCAGCTTGGGGACAGGGGCCTCTGGAAACACCATATATTTT.